Here is one TCR beta chain with its context. Its antigen is as yet unknown. These data originate in a study of cytomegalovirus exposure and HLA in healthy donors. About the study: Early release data held 85 million or so unique TCRs from HLA-typed donors.

This CDR3 has 14 amino acids. The V gene lost 4 bases and the J gene lost 4 bases, with 14 bases spanning the gap. Germline V CDR1 and CDR2: MGHRA, YSYEKL. PCR was performed using 60 Vbeta and 13 Jbeta primers. Measured with immunoSEQ multiplex PCR; TCRdb has only the in-frame clones, and not every one. The repertoire includes some 240,000 clones, 70% to 85% of them detected once, and less than 4.5% sits in the top ten. Findings and caveats of the study: Prior analysis indicated that the majority of TCR beta V segments exhibited productivity approximately 90% or approximately 30% of the time.

The TCR comes from a male donor in good health and CMV-seronegative. The J gene is TRBJ2-7, the V gene TRBV4-1; D is perhaps TRBD2 (5 bases). Material: PBMCs. The CDR3 nucleotides read TGCGCCAGCAGCCCCTCCCTCGAGGGATACGAGCAGTACTTC. Translation: CASSPSLEGYEQYF.